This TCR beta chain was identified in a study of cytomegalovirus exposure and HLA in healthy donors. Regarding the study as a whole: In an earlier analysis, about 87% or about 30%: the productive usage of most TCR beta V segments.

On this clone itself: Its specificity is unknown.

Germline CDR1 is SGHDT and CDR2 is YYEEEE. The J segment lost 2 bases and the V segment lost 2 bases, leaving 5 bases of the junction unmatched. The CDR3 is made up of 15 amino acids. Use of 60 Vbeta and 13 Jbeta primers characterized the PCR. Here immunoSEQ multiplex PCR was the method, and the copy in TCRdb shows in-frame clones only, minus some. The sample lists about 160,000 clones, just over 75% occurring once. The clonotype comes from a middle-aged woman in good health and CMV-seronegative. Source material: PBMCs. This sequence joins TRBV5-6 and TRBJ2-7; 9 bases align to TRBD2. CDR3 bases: TGTGCCAGCAGCTTTGGGGTAGCGGGAGCCTACGAGCAGTACTTC. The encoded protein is CASSFGVAGAYEQYF.